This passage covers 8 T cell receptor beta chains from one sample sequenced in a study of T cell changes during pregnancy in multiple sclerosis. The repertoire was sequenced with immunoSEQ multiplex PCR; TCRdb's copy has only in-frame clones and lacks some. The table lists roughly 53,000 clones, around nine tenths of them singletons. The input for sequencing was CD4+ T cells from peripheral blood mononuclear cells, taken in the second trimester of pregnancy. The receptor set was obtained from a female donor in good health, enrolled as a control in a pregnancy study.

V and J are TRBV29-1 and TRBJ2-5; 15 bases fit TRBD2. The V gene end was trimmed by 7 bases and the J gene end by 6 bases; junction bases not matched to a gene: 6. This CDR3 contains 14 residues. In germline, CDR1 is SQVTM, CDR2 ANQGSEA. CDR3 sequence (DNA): TGCAGCGCCCGGACTAGCGGGGGGGCCAAGACCCAGTACTTC. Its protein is CSARTSGGAKTQYF.

CDR3 sequence (DNA): TGTGCCAGCTCACCGCCACTGGGAGGGGGAACCAACACCGGGGAGCTGTTTTTT. Translating it yields CASSPPLGGGTNTGELFF. The chain recombines TRBV18 with TRBJ2-2; the D gene is possibly TRBD2 (7 bases). CDR1 and CDR2 from the germline V gene are KGHSH and LQKENI. V lost 3 bases, J lost 2 bases, and 19 bases lay in between. This CDR3 is 18 amino acids long. The full variable domain, its missing parts supplied by reference TRBV18 and TRBJ2-2, is NAGVMQNPRHLVRRRGQEARLRCSPMKGHSHVYWYRQLPEEGLKFMVYLQKENIIDESGMPKERFSAEFPKEGPSILRIQQVVRGDSAAYFCASSPPLGGGTNTGELFFGEGSRLTVL.

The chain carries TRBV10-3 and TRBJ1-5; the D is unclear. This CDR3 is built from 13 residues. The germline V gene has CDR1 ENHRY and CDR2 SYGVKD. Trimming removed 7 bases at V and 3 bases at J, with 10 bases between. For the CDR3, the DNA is TGTGCCATCACCTCCGGGAACAATCAGCCCCAGCATTTT. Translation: CAITSGNNQPQHF.

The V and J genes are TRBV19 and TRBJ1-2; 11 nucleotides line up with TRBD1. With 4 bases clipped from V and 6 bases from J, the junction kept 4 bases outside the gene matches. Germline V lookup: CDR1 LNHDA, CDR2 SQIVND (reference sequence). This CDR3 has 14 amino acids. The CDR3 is CASSSPDRGHGYTF. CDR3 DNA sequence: TGTGCCAGTAGTAGTCCGGACAGGGGGCATGGCTACACCTTC.

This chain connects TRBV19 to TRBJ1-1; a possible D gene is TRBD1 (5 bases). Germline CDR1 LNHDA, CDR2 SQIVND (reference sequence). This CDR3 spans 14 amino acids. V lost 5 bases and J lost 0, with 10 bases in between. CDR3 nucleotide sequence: TGTGCCAGTAGTGCGGGACGGCTGAACACTGAAGCTTTCTTT. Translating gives CASSAGRLNTEAFF. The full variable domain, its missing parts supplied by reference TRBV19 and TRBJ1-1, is DGGITQSPKYLFRKEGQNVTLSCEQNLNHDAMYWYRQDPGQGLRLIYYSQIVNDFQKGDIAEGYSVSREKKESFPLTVTSAQKNPTAFYLCASSAGRLNTEAFFGQGTRLTVV.

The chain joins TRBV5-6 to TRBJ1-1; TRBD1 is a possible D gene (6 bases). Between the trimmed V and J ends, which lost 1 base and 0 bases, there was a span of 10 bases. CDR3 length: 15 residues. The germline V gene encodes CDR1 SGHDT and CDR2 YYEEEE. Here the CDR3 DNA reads TGTGCCAGCAGCTTGCAGGGGAACATGAACACTGAAGCTTTCTTT. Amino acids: CASSLQGNMNTEAFF. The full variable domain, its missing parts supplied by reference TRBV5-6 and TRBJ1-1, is DAGVTQSPTHLIKTRGQQVTLRCSPKSGHDTVSWYQQALGQGPQFIFQYYEEEERQRGNFPDRFSGHQFPNYSSELNVNALLLGDSALYLCASSLQGNMNTEAFFGQGTRLTVV.

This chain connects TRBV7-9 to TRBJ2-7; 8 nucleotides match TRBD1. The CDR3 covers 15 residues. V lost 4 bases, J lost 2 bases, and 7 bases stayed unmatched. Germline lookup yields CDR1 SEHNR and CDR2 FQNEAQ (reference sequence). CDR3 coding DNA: TGTGCCAGCAGCTCTGTGACAGGGGCCCCCTACGAGCAGTACTTC. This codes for CASSSVTGAPYEQYF.

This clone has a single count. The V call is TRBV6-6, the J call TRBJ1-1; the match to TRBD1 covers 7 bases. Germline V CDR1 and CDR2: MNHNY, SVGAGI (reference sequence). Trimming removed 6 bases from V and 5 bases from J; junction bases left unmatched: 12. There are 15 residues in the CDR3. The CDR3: CASSPRGQAITEAFF. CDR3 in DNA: TGTGCCAGCAGCCCTCGAGGACAGGCCATTACTGAAGCTTTCTTT.